This T cell receptor (beta chain) came from a study of PD-1 blockade in classical Hodgkin lymphoma. The CDR3 has 14 amino acids. V was shortened by 0 bases and J by 7 bases, with 11 bases between the two germline ends. Germline V lookup: CDR1 SGHRS, CDR2 YFSETQ. Profiling relied on immunoSEQ multiplex PCR, and the TCRdb table lists in-frame clones only, not all of them. The sample shows 15,000 to 20,000 clones, approximately 83% of them seen only once. Time point denoted: cycle 4 day 1 (C4D1), after less than seven weeks of nivolumab. All patients relapsed after autologous stem cell transplantation, and brentuximab vedotin exposure varied.

The specimen comprised peripheral blood mononuclear cells (PBMCs), sampled before the fourth cycle of nivolumab. The chain uses TRBV5-1 and TRBJ2-1; no reliable D call. The source is a human donor with classical Hodgkin lymphoma. The CDR3 bases are TGCGCCAGCAGCTTGGCGGACCTGATGAATGAGCAGTTCTTC. Protein sequence: CASSLADLMNEQFF.